The 29 T cell receptor beta chains below come from one sample, sequenced in a study of Graves' ophthalmopathy and Graves' hyperthyroidism. Beta-chain TCR CDR3 regions were amplified from RNA transcripts. Second-round multiplex PCR came after a first-round RT-PCR that employed HTBI primers. TCRdb passed the multiplex PCR reads through MiXCR, listing each CDR3 protein once. The sample has 300,000 to 450,000 distinct CDR3 sequences, approximately 17% seen once. The sequencing sample was made of peripheral blood. These receptors were obtained from an adult woman with stable Graves' hyperthyroidism.

This sequence joins TRBV29-1 and TRBJ2-5; 11 bases line up with TRBD1. The germline V gene encodes CDR1 SQVTM and CDR2 ANQGSEA. Trimming cost V 4 bases and J 5 bases; bases outside gene matches: 3. The CDR3 contains 13 residues. In nucleotides, the CDR3 is TGCAGCGTTGGGACAGGGGGCCGTGAGACCCAGTACTTC. It translates to CSVGTGGRETQYF.

This clonotype was detected ten times or more. The chain joins TRBV19 to TRBJ2-4; 7 positions agree with TRBD2. V lost 5 bases, J lost 0 bases, and 10 bases stayed unmatched. This CDR3 has 17 amino acids. The germline V gene encodes CDR1 LNHDA and CDR2 SQIVND (reference sequence). The CDR3 coding sequence is TGTGCCAGTAGTCTAGGAGGGAGGGGACTAGCCAAAAACATTCAGTACTTC. Its translation: CASSLGGRGLAKNIQYF.

At least ten counts were recorded for this clonotype. The chain joins TRBV20-1 to TRBJ2-5; 7 bases match TRBD2. The V segment lost 6 bases and the J segment 3 bases; nucleotides outside the gene matches: 7. The germline gives CDR1 DFQATT, CDR2 SNEGSKA (reference sequence). The CDR3 has 13 amino acids. The DNA for the CDR3 is TGCAGTGCGTGGCTGGGGGGGAAAGAGACCCAGTACTTC. Translated, it gives CSAWLGGKETQYF.

The table lists this clonotype with many counts. This sequence joins TRBV12-3 or TRBV12-4 and TRBJ2-7; 8 bases map to TRBD1. CDR3 size: 16 residues. The V gene end was trimmed by 4 bases and the J gene end by 6 bases; junction bases not matched to a gene: 14. The CDR3 nucleotides are TGTGCCAGCAGTTATTTCACCGGGACAGGAGGAAGCGAGCAGTACTTC. Translating it yields CASSYFTGTGGSEQYF.

This clonotype was found many times. The V gene is TRBV12-3 or TRBV12-4, the J gene TRBJ2-7, with 8 bases lining up with TRBD2. The ends lost 6 bases at V and 2 bases at J; junction bases unmatched: 6. CDR3 length: 14 residues. The CDR3 DNA sequence: TGTGCCAGCAGGACGGGACTAGACGCCTACGAGCAGTACTTC. Translated: CASRTGLDAYEQYF.

This clonotype was seen at least ten times. The CDR3 sequence is CASSSATDYEQYF. CDR3 DNA sequence: TGTGCCAGCAGCTCAGCGACCGACTACGAGCAGTACTTC. The rearrangement uses TRBV7-9 and TRBJ2-7, with D hard to call. V was trimmed by 4 bases and J by 3 bases, leaving 10 bases between them. The CDR3 runs 13 residues. Per germline, CDR1 SEHNR and CDR2 FQNEAQ (reference sequence).

This chain uses TRBV6-1 with TRBJ2-5, with 11 bases aligning to TRBD2. The trim removed 6 bases at V and 0 bases at J, leaving 3 bases unmatched. Germline V CDR1 and CDR2: MNHNS, SASEGT. The CDR3 has 15 residues. The CDR3 sequence: CASRRLAGNQETQYF. The CDR3 region has the DNA TGTGCCAGCAGGAGACTAGCGGGGAACCAAGAGACCCAGTACTTC.

This sequence joins TRBV11-3 and TRBJ2-7, with D possibly being TRBD1 (7 bases). CDR1 SGHNT and CDR2 YENEEA come from the germline V gene. Trimming removed 1 base from V and 7 bases from J, with 20 bases in between. The CDR3 runs 16 residues. CDR3 amino acids: CASSLGPTRPGGEQYF. The CDR3 bases are TGTGCCAGCAGCTTAGGACCCACGAGACCAGGGGGGGAGCAGTACTTC.

This clonotype was detected many times. The V gene is TRBV4-3, the J gene TRBJ2-7, with D unresolved. The V end lost 0 bases, the J end lost 3 bases, and 12 bases lay between the germline ends. CDR1 is LGHNA and CDR2 is YSLEER in the germline V gene. The CDR3 loop spans 15 amino acids. CDR3 coding DNA: TGCGCCAGCAGCCAAGATAGATGGTCGATCTACGAGCAGTACTTC. Translating it yields CASSQDRWSIYEQYF.

The chain has TRBV30 and TRBJ1-1; 11 bases agree with TRBD1. V was clipped by 4 bases and J by 5 bases; unmatched bases: 15. The CDR3 is 17 amino acids. Germline CDR1 reads GTSNPN; CDR2 reads SVGIG (reference sequence). The CDR3 loop reads CAWTGPGQGEGWTEAFF. The CDR3 DNA reads as TGTGCCTGGACCGGGCCGGGACAGGGGGAAGGGTGGACTGAAGCTTTCTTT.

The sample holds many counts of this clonotype. The chain carries TRBV29-1 and TRBJ1-1; D perhaps matches TRBD1 (5 bases). Per germline, CDR1 SQVTM and CDR2 ANQGSEA. CDR3 length: 13 residues. The ends were cut back, 7 bases at V and 1 base at J, with 13 bases in the middle. Here the CDR3 DNA reads TGCAGCGCGAGTCGACAGAGGAACACTGAAGCTTTCTTT. Residues: CSASRQRNTEAFF. The entire variable domain, with the rest obtained from reference TRBV29-1 and TRBJ1-1, is as follows: SAVISQKPSRDICQRGTSLTIQCQVDSQVTMMFWYRQQPGQSLTLIATANQGSEATYESGFVIDKFPISRPNLTFSTLTVSNMSPEDSSIYLCSASRQRNTEAFFGQGTRLTVV.

This clonotype was seen ten or more times. The chain combines TRBV11-2 with TRBJ2-6; 7 bases map to TRBD1. The CDR3 covers 17 residues. The J segment lost 2 bases and the V segment lost 0 bases, leaving 4 bases of the junction unmatched. The germline V gene encodes CDR1 SGHAT and CDR2 FQNNGV. CDR3 residues: CASSLDRGGTGANVLTF. Written as DNA, the CDR3 is TGTGCCAGCAGCTTAGATCGAGGGGGCACTGGGGCCAACGTCCTGACTTTC.

This clonotype was observed at least ten times. The chain employs TRBV2 and TRBJ2-5; D remains unclear. CDR1 and CDR2 (germline): SNHLY, FYNNEI. V lost 4 bases, J lost 6 bases, and 12 bases lay in between. The CDR3 consists of 13 residues. The CDR3 region is CASSVENMQTQYF. DNA for the CDR3: TGTGCCAGCAGTGTGGAAAACATGCAGACCCAGTACTTC.

At least ten counts were recorded for this clonotype. The rearrangement links TRBV28 to TRBJ2-6; perhaps TRBD1 as D (8 bases). The CDR3 has 16 residues. With 5 bases removed from V and 4 bases from J, the gap between germline ends came to 15 bases. Germline V gives CDR1 MDHEN, CDR2 SYDVKM. In nucleotides, the CDR3 is TGTGCCAGCAGTGATACAGGGGGGGGAGGGGCCAACGTCCTGACTTTC. It is translated as CASSDTGGGGANVLTF.

This clonotype was detected many times. The rearrangement joins TRBV25-1 to TRBJ2-5, with TRBD1 identical over 8 bases. The CDR3 runs to 16 residues. Trimming cost V 7 bases and J 5 bases; bases outside gene matches: 15. CDR1 is MGHDK and CDR2 is SYGVNS in the germline V gene. The CDR3 is CASTLTTGGSGETQYF. The DNA for the CDR3 is TGTGCCAGCACCCTAACAACAGGGGGTAGTGGGGAGACCCAGTACTTC.

The chain joins TRBV24-1 to TRBJ1-2; D not resolved. V was shortened by 4 bases and J by 4 bases, with 9 bases between the two germline ends. This CDR3 spans 13 amino acids. Germline V gene sequence: CDR1 KGHDR, CDR2 SFDVKD. CDR3 loop: CATSESGFYGYTF. In nucleotides, the CDR3 is TGTGCCACCAGTGAGTCGGGGTTCTATGGCTACACCTTC.

Ten or more counts support this clonotype. V is TRBV6-1 and J is TRBJ2-7; D is unclear. The CDR3 covers 15 residues. Trimming left V 2 bases short and J 2 bases short, with 13 bases between. Germline V CDR1 and CDR2: MNHNS, SASEGT. CDR3 sequence reads: CASSETYASAYEQYF. For the CDR3, the DNA is TGTGCCAGCAGTGAAACCTACGCTTCGGCCTACGAGCAGTACTTC.

This clonotype has a count of ten or more. This chain uses TRBV28 with TRBJ2-7; D may be TRBD2 (6 bases). The CDR3 runs to 13 residues. From germline, CDR1 is MDHEN and CDR2 SYDVKM. The ends were cut back, 6 bases at V and 2 bases at J, with 11 bases in the middle. The CDR3 loop reads CASSGTSTYEQYF. The CDR3 nucleotides read TGTGCCAGCAGCGGGACTTCCACCTACGAGCAGTACTTC.

This clonotype was picked up many times. The chain recombines TRBV4-1 with TRBJ1-2, with a possible D match to TRBD1 (5 bases). There are 15 residues in the CDR3. Trimming shortened V by 0 bases and J by 4 bases, and 12 bases separated the two germline ends. Germline V gene sequence: CDR1 MGHRA, CDR2 YSYEKL. This CDR3 is CASSQDPSGAYGYTF. Here the CDR3 DNA reads TGCGCCAGCAGCCAAGATCCCTCCGGGGCCTATGGCTACACCTTC.

This clonotype turned up a few times. The gene calls are TRBV29-1 and TRBJ2-7, with D hard to call. Germline-derived CDR1 and CDR2 are SQVTM and ANQGSEA. The CDR3 consists of 12 residues. The ends were cut back, 6 bases at V and 0 bases at J, with 9 bases in the middle. The CDR3 nucleotides read TGCAGCGTGTTTAAGGACTCCTACGAGCAGTACTTC. Its protein product is CSVFKDSYEQYF.

This clonotype was seen at least ten times. This chain links TRBV20-1 with TRBJ2-7; 7 positions match TRBD1. This CDR3 contains 13 residues. Germline V gene sequence: CDR1 DFQATT, CDR2 SNEGSKA (reference sequence). In DNA, the CDR3 is TGCAGCCTGGAAGGGGGCGCGTCCCACGAGCAGTACTTC. Translating it yields CSLEGGASHEQYF.

This clonotype was recorded at least ten times. The chain joins TRBV20-1 to TRBJ2-7, with TRBD1 matching over 8 bases. V was pared by 6 bases and J by 12 bases, with 10 bases of the junction left unmatched. The CDR3 runs to 11 residues. The germline V gene has CDR1 DFQATT and CDR2 SNEGSKA (reference sequence). The CDR3 sequence: CSAKKDRAPYF. The CDR3 DNA follows: TGCAGTGCAAAGAAGGACAGGGCGCCGTACTTC.

This chain joins TRBV12-3 or TRBV12-4 and TRBJ2-7; TRBD1 agrees at 8 bases. The CDR3 consists of 15 residues. V shed 6 bases, J shed 4 bases, and the junction held 11 bases outside the gene matches. For the CDR3, the DNA is TGTGCCAGCAGCCCTCAGGGGGCCAGGACTTACGAGCAGTACTTC. It yields the protein CASSPQGARTYEQYF.

The chain is built from TRBV12-3 or TRBV12-4 and TRBJ2-7, with D maybe TRBD2 (5 bases). The CDR3 spans 13 residues. The V gene lost 6 bases and the J gene lost 6 bases, with 15 bases spanning the gap. The CDR3 nucleotides read TGTGCCAGCAGCCGACGGGGAAATGGCGAGCAGTACTTC. As protein: CASSRRGNGEQYF.

This clonotype was found many times. The chain links TRBV12-3 or TRBV12-4 to TRBJ2-5; 7 positions agree with TRBD1. Trimming at V came to 3 bases and at J to 4 bases, leaving 8 bases not matched to a gene. CDR3 size: 15 residues. CDR3 residues: CASSFFTGVRETQYF. The CDR3 region has the DNA TGTGCCAGCAGTTTCTTCACAGGGGTAAGAGAGACCCAGTACTTC.

There are many counts of this clonotype. The CDR3 DNA sequence: TGTGCCAGCAGCTTCGCGGCGGGAGGGTCCTACGAGCAGTACTTC. Translation gives CASSFAAGGSYEQYF. The chain joins TRBV7-3 to TRBJ2-7; TRBD2 matches at 9 bases. CDR3 size: 15 residues. V lost 3 bases to trimming and J lost 1 base; unmatched junction nucleotides: 4. Germline lookup yields CDR1 SGHTA and CDR2 FQGTGA.

The sample holds many counts of this clonotype. The chain combines TRBV5-1 with TRBJ2-2; D is perhaps TRBD2 (6 bases). The CDR3 covers 16 residues. The germline V gene encodes CDR1 SGHRS and CDR2 YFSETQ. Trimming left V 0 bases short and J 5 bases short, with 14 bases between. This CDR3 reads CASSLAIGTGTGELFF. In DNA, the CDR3 is TGCGCCAGCAGCTTGGCCATTGGGACTGGAACCGGGGAGCTGTTTTTT.

This clonotype appeared a few times. This chain uses TRBV29-1 with TRBJ1-1; 9 positions agree with TRBD1. Trimming took 7 bases from V and 5 from J; bases not matched to a gene: 11. Germline CDR1 SQVTM, CDR2 ANQGSEA. The length of the CDR3 is 14 residues. Here the CDR3 reads CSAQGQGPGTEAFF. Here the CDR3 DNA reads TGCAGCGCCCAGGGACAGGGCCCGGGAACTGAAGCTTTCTTT.

This clonotype has a count of ten or more. The chain joins TRBV2 to TRBJ1-2, with D perhaps TRBD1 (5 bases). CDR1 is SNHLY, CDR2 FYNNEI, per germline. This CDR3 spans 12 amino acids. The germline V and J ends were trimmed by 5 bases and 4 bases, with 8 bases remaining between them. Here the CDR3 reads CASSQGIYGYTF. The DNA for the CDR3 is TGTGCCAGCAGTCAGGGAATCTATGGCTACACCTTC.